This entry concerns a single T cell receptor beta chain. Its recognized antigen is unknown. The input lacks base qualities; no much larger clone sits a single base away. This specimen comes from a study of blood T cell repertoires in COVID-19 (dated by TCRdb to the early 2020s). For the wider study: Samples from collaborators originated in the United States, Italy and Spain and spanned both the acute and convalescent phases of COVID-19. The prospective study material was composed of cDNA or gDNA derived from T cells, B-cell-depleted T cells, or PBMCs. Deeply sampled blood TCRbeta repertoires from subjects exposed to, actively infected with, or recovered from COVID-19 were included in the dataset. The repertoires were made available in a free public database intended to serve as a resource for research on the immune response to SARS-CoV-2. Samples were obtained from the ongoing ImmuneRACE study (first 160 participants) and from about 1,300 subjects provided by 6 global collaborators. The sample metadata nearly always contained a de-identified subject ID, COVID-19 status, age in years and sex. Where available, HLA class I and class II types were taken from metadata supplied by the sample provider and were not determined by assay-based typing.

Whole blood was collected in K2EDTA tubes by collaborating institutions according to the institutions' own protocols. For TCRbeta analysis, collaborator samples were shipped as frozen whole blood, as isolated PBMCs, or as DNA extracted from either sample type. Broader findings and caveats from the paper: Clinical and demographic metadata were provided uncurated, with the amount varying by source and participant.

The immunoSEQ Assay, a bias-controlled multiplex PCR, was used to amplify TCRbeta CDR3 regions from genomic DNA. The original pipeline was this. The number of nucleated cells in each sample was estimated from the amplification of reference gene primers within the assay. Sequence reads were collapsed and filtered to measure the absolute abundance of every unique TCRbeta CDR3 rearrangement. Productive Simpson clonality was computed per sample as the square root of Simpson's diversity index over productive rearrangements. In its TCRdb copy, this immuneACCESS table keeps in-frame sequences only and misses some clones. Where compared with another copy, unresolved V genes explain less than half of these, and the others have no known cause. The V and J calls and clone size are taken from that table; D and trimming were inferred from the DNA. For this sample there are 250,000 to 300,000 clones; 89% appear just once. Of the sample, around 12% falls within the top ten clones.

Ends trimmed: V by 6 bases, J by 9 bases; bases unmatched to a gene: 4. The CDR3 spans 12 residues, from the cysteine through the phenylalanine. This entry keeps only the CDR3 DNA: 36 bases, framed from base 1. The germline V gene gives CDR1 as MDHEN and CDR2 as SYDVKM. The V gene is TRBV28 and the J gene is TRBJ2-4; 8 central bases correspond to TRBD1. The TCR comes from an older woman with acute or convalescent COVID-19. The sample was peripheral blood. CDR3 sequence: CASRDRVAIQYF. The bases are TGTGCCAGCAGGGACAGGGTTGCCATTCAGTACTTC.